The sequence of this TCR beta chain was determined in a study of cytomegalovirus exposure and HLA in healthy donors. Study-wide points: Among TCR beta chains, those listed as cytomegalovirus-associated numbered over 150. Reports indicated that the classifier achieved high specificity and sensitivity in diagnosing cytomegalovirus status.

The germline gives CDR1 MGHRA, CDR2 YSYEKL. CDR3 length equals 16 residues. The V and J ends lost 4 bases and 7 bases respectively, with 20 bases between them. Assay: immunoSEQ multiplex PCR; the TCRdb copy retains only in-frame clones and omits some. The data show 150,000 to 200,000 clones, 85% seen once. Worth noting for this clone: The antigen remains unidentified.

This TCR derives from a man aged 18 to 30 in good health and CMV-seropositive. The sequenced sample was PBMCs. The rearrangement links TRBV4-1 to TRBJ1-5; D possibly corresponds to TRBD1 (6 bases). This chain's CDR3 is CASSPQTGLLGQPQHF. CDR3 bases: TGCGCCAGCAGCCCCCAGACAGGCCTCTTGGGGCAGCCCCAGCATTTT.